The entry below gives a single TCR beta chain sequence along with its context. Germline trimming cut 2 bases from V and 1 base from J; bases unmatched to any gene: 2. Germline values: CDR1 SGHRS, CDR2 YFSETQ. There are 14 residues in the CDR3. The sample originates from a study of blood T cell repertoires in COVID-19. Study-wide background: Sites across the United States, Italy and Spain contributed samples from acute and convalescent COVID-19. PBMCs, B-cell-depleted T cells, or T cells were the source of the cDNA or gDNA that made up the material.

As originally analysed: Estimated nucleated cell counts came from reference gene primer amplification. Sequencing used immunoSEQ multiplex PCR; TCRdb keeps in-frame clones, though not all of them. V, J and clone size reflect that table, while D and trimming were determined from the DNA. This table holds 300,000 to 450,000 clones, around 85% found once. This receptor was identified in a woman younger than 35 with acute or convalescent COVID-19. V gene TRBV5-1 combines with J gene TRBJ2-5; 7 bases align to TRBD2. The sample was peripheral blood. CDR3 in DNA: TGCGCCAGCAGCTTTAGCGGGCTCCAAGAGACCCAGTACTTC. This translates into CASSFSGLQETQYF.